A single sample is the source of the 9 T cell receptor beta chains below, sequenced in a study of cytomegalovirus exposure and HLA in healthy donors. The protocol was immunoSEQ multiplex PCR, while the TCRdb copy is restricted to in-frame clones and leaves out a portion. Among 220,000 or so clones listed, around 90% were seen once. Sequenced sample: PBMCs. Receptor source: a woman aged 18 to 35 in good health and CMV-seronegative.

The V gene is TRBV11-2, the J gene TRBJ2-6, with D unresolved. The CDR3 consists of 16 residues. Deletions cut 5 bases from V and 0 bases from J, with 11 bases between. Germline CDR1 and CDR2: SGHAT and FQNNGV. The CDR3 reads CASSPRSGSGANVLTF. The CDR3 DNA follows: TGTGCCAGCAGCCCCAGAAGTGGCTCTGGGGCCAACGTCCTGACTTTC. Complete variable domain (other parts from reference TRBV11-2 and TRBJ2-6): EAGVAQSPRYKIIEKRQSVAFWCNPISGHATLYWYQQILGQGPKLLIQFQNNGVVDDSQLPKDRFSAERLKGVDSTLKIQPAKLEDSAVYLCASSPRSGSGANVLTFGAGSRLTVL.

Turning to this clone: The sample has other DNA sequences that encode this CDR3 too. The J gene is TRBJ1-1, the V gene TRBV6-5, with 7 bases that match TRBD1. The CDR3 covers 15 residues. The V gene end was trimmed by 0 bases and the J gene end by 5 bases; junction bases not matched to a gene: 6. The V gene's germline CDR1 is MNHEY and CDR2 SVGAGI. The CDR3 region has the DNA TGTGCCAGCAGTTACTCGACAGGGAGGAATACTGAAGCTTTCTTT. This encodes CASSYSTGRNTEAFF.

V is TRBV11-3 and J is TRBJ2-1, with TRBD2 matching over 7 bases. The V gene end was trimmed by 1 base and the J gene end by 7 bases; junction bases not matched to a gene: 7. CDR3 length: 15 residues. Germline V lookup: CDR1 SGHNT, CDR2 YENEEA. The CDR3 spells CASSLVRGGENEQFF. The CDR3 DNA follows: TGTGCCAGCAGCTTAGTTCGGGGAGGGGAGAATGAGCAGTTCTTC. Filled out from reference TRBV11-3 and TRBJ2-1, the complete variable domain reads EAGVVQSPRYKIIEKKQPVAFWCNPISGHNTLYWYLQNLGQGPELLIRYENEEAVDDSQLPKDRFSAERLKGVDSTLKIQPAELGDSAVYLCASSLVRGGENEQFFGPGTRLTVL.

The chain has TRBV7-6 and TRBJ1-4; D may be TRBD1 (5 bases). CDR1 and CDR2 (germline): SGHVS, FNYEAQ. V lost 5 bases to trimming and J lost 7 bases, with 11 bases between them. This CDR3 comprises 13 residues. The CDR3 DNA reads TGTGCCAGCAGCACCGACAGAGTTGAAAAACTGTTTTTT. It codes for CASSTDRVEKLFF.

The V gene is TRBV5-1, the J gene TRBJ1-5; D unclear. Germline V CDR1 and CDR2: SGHRS, YFSETQ. This CDR3 is built from 18 residues. CDR3 bases: TGCGTCTGGCTGGCGAGGCCCCCGCCCCAAGCTAGCAATCAGCCCCAGCATTTT. Translation gives CVWLARPPPQASNQPQHF.

This clone was seen a single time. The rearrangement links TRBV7-9 to TRBJ2-7; possibly TRBD2 for D (5 bases). Between the trimmed V and J ends, which lost 3 bases and 6 bases, there was a span of 15 bases. CDR3 length: 14 amino acids. Germline V lookup: CDR1 SEHNR, CDR2 FQNEAQ (reference sequence). CDR3 sequence reads: CASSFGDPWSEQYF. In DNA form, the CDR3 reads TGTGCCAGCAGCTTCGGGGATCCGTGGAGCGAGCAGTACTTC.

The chain is built from TRBV30 and TRBJ2-3; 8 bases align to TRBD2. V lost 2 bases to trimming and J lost 3 bases; unmatched junction nucleotides: 7. The CDR3 contains 15 residues. Germline-derived CDR1 and CDR2 are GTSNPN and SVGIG (reference sequence). CDR3 DNA: TGTGCCTGGAGTTATATGGCGGGAGGAACAGATACGCAGTATTTT. It codes for CAWSYMAGGTDTQYF.

The chain joins TRBV7-9 to TRBJ2-2; the match to TRBD1 covers 11 bases. The germline gives CDR1 SEHNR, CDR2 FQNEAQ (reference sequence). The CDR3 loop spans 17 amino acids. V dropped 3 bases and J dropped 6; count of bases not matched to a gene: 9. For the CDR3, the DNA is TGTGCCAGCAGCTTTCATCGTGGGACAGGGGGGCCCGGGGAGCTGTTTTTT. Translated: CASSFHRGTGGPGELFF.

The chain is built from TRBV27 and TRBJ2-7, with 9 bases matching TRBD2. CDR1 MNHEY and CDR2 SMNVEV come from the germline V gene (reference sequence). J was trimmed by 4 bases and V by 6 bases; bases with no gene match: 19. The CDR3 covers 18 residues. CDR3 nucleotide sequence: TGTGCCAGCAGGGGGGGGACTAGCCACTCGCTTGGGTTTTACGAGCAGTACTTC. The encoded protein is CASRGGTSHSLGFYEQYF.